The 4 T cell receptor beta chains given below trace back to one sample, sequenced in a study of lymphopenia after photon versus proton radiotherapy. TCRdb's table, derived via immunoSEQ multiplex PCR, lists solely in-frame clones and lacks some. This sample carries 65,000 to 70,000 clones, approximately 90% of them seen once, and the ten largest clones take 2.9%. The sequenced sample was peripheral blood, obtained from a patient treated with photon-based radiotherapy. Receptor source: a woman in her seventies with pancreatic cancer.

This chain connects TRBV19 to TRBJ1-1; D gene ambiguous. CDR3 length equals 12 residues. Germline CDR1 LNHDA, CDR2 SQIVND (reference sequence). Trimming stripped 5 bases from V and 4 bases from J, with 8 bases between. This chain's CDR3 is CASSFLGTEAFF. The CDR3 DNA sequence: TGTGCCAGTAGTTTCTTGGGCACTGAAGCTTTCTTT. The complete variable domain, with remaining parts taken from reference TRBV19 and TRBJ1-1, reads DGGITQSPKYLFRKEGQNVTLSCEQNLNHDAMYWYRQDPGQGLRLIYYSQIVNDFQKGDIAEGYSVSREKKESFPLTVTSAQKNPTAFYLCASSFLGTEAFFGQGTRLTVV.

The chain joins TRBV18 to TRBJ2-2, with 7 bases aligning to TRBD1. Per the germline V gene, CDR1 is KGHSH and CDR2 is LQKENI. Trimming cost V 5 bases and J 13 bases; bases outside gene matches: 7. CDR3 length equals 12 residues. The CDR3 sequence: CASSIDRDALFF. CDR3 nucleotides: TGTGCCAGCTCAATTGACAGGGATGCGCTGTTTTTT. The full variable domain, its missing parts supplied by reference TRBV18 and TRBJ2-2, is NAGVMQNPRHLVRRRGQEARLRCSPMKGHSHVYWYRQLPEEGLKFMVYLQKENIIDESGMPKERFSAEFPKEGPSILRIQQVVRGDSAAYFCASSIDRDALFFGEGSRLTVL.

CDR3 sequence reads: CATSRDPDLLNTEAFF. For the CDR3, the DNA is TGTGCCACCAGCAGAGACCCTGATTTGCTGAACACTGAAGCTTTCTTT. The rearrangement uses TRBV15 and TRBJ1-1; D gene uncertain. The V gene lost 0 bases and the J gene lost 0 bases, with 11 bases spanning the gap. This CDR3 comprises 16 residues. The germline V gene has CDR1 LNHNV and CDR2 YYDKDF (reference sequence).

The chain uses TRBV9 and TRBJ2-3; the match to TRBD2 covers 8 bases. Looked up from germline, CDR1 is SGDLS and CDR2 is YYNGEE. V dropped 0 bases and J dropped 2; count of bases not matched to a gene: 5. The CDR3 runs 16 residues. The DNA of the CDR3 is TGTGCCAGCAGCGTAGAAGGACTAGCCTTCACAGATACGCAGTATTTT. It translates to CASSVEGLAFTDTQYF.